This T cell receptor beta chain was sequenced during a study of T cells after yellow fever vaccination. The table lists this clonotype with a few counts. Via MiXCR, TCRdb re-called the 5' RACE reads, giving one row per CDR3 protein. The table lists around 400,000 distinct CDR3 sequences, 9.5% to 13% of them singletons. The TCR originated in a man between 18 and 35 years old who received the YFV17D yellow fever vaccine. This specimen consisted of PBMCs, obtained on the day of the first yellow fever vaccination.

The CDR3 DNA is TGTGCCAGCAGCCAAGATCACGGGACGGCCCAAGAGACCCAGTACTTC. Protein sequence: CASSQDHGTAQETQYF. The chain recombines TRBV4-2 with TRBJ2-5; D is tentatively TRBD1 or TRBD2 (5 bases each). This CDR3 region has 16 residues. V lost 0 bases to trimming and J lost 1 base, with 12 bases between them. Per the germline V gene, CDR1 is LGHNA and CDR2 is YNFKEQ.